This T cell receptor (beta chain) was sequenced in a study of blood T cell repertoires in COVID-19. At the level of the study: Italy, Spain and the United States were the sources of the convalescent and acute COVID-19 samples.

In the source study's methods: Researchers report that nucleated cell counts were estimated from reference gene primer amplification. Clones were sequenced by immunoSEQ multiplex PCR, and TCRdb holds only the in-frame ones, with some missing. V, J and clone size reflect that table, while D and trimming were determined from the DNA. The sample yields about 230,000 clones, approximately 80% seen once. Trimming took 3 bases from V and 4 from J, leaving 14 bases between them. This CDR3 is built from 15 residues. From germline, CDR1 is SGDLS and CDR2 YYNGEE. This TCR came from a woman in her thirties or forties who had recovered from COVID-19. The sequenced sample was peripheral blood. This chain connects TRBV9 to TRBJ2-1; weak D call: TRBD1 (6 bases). The CDR3: CASSGEGVLYNEQFF. The CDR3 DNA reads as TGTGCCAGCAGCGGCGAGGGGGTACTTTACAATGAGCAGTTCTTC. The full variable domain, with the rest looked up from reference TRBV9 and TRBJ2-1, is DSGVTQTPKHLITATGQRVTLRCSPRSGDLSVYWYQQSLDQGLQFLIQYYNGEERAKGNILERFSAQQFPDLHSELNLSSLELGDSALYFCASSGEGVLYNEQFFGPGTRLTVL.